A single sample is the source of the 29 T cell receptor beta chains below, sequenced in a study of radiotherapy plus CTLA-4 blockade in lung cancer. Profiled with immunoSEQ multiplex PCR; TCRdb holds only in-frame clones, not every one. The data hold 40,000 or so clones, with over 65% observed a single time. The sample in question was peripheral blood, obtained from a patient treated with radiotherapy plus ipilimumab. Receptor source: a human donor with non-small cell lung cancer who had stable disease on radiotherapy plus ipilimumab.

The chain joins TRBV2 to TRBJ1-2; 9 bases are shared with TRBD1. Germline V gene sequence: CDR1 SNHLY, CDR2 FYNNEI. With 6 bases clipped from V and 4 bases from J, the junction kept 3 bases outside the gene matches. The CDR3 covers 13 residues. In DNA form, the CDR3 reads TGTGCCAGCAGCGGGACAGGGATCTATGGCTACACCTTC. It specifies CASSGTGIYGYTF.

CDR3 DNA sequence: TGTGCCAGCAGCTTGGGGGGGGACACTGAAGCTTTCTTT. Translation: CASSLGGDTEAFF. The chain carries TRBV5-4 and TRBJ1-1; D possibly corresponds to TRBD1 (5 bases). The CDR3 covers 13 residues. The V gene lost 0 bases and the J gene lost 3 bases, with 6 bases spanning the gap. The germline V gene has CDR1 SGHNT and CDR2 YYREEE (reference sequence).

Only a few counts were recorded for this clone. This chain connects TRBV9 to TRBJ2-3; D ambiguous. CDR1 SGDLS and CDR2 YYNGEE come from the germline V gene. CDR3 length: 18 residues. V gave up 0 bases and J gave up 0 bases, with 17 bases separating them. CDR3 amino acids: CASSVDPLSPQSTDTQYF. CDR3 in DNA: TGTGCCAGCAGCGTAGATCCCCTCAGTCCCCAAAGCACAGATACGCAGTATTTT.

The J gene is TRBJ2-7, the V gene TRBV7-8, with D tentatively TRBD2 (6 bases). Germline V gives CDR1 SGHVS, CDR2 FQNEAQ. CDR3 length: 13 amino acids. The germline V and J ends were trimmed by 2 bases and 3 bases, with 8 bases remaining between them. The CDR3 DNA follows: TGTGCCAGCAGCTTAACGGGGGACTACGAGCAGTACTTC. Protein sequence: CASSLTGDYEQYF.

The chain has TRBV2 and TRBJ1-2; D call uncertain. Germline CDR1 is SNHLY and CDR2 is FYNNEI. Trimming stripped 2 bases from V and 6 bases from J, with 10 bases between. The CDR3 spans 13 residues. Written as DNA, the CDR3 is TGTGCCAGCAGTGAACGGGGTTTGGATGGCTACACCTTC. Protein: CASSERGLDGYTF. The full variable domain, its missing parts supplied by reference TRBV2 and TRBJ1-2, is EPEVTQTPSHQVTQMGQEVILRCVPISNHLYFYWYRQILGQKVEFLVSFYNNEISEKSEIFDDQFSVERPDGSNFTLKIRSTKLEDSAMYFCASSERGLDGYTFGSGTRLTVV.

The chain has TRBV7-8 and TRBJ1-1, with a possible D match to TRBD1 (5 bases). This CDR3 comprises 17 residues. From germline, CDR1 is SGHVS and CDR2 FQNEAQ. V lost 1 base and J lost 8, with 23 bases in between. The chain's CDR3 is CASSLEAQALSPREAFF. The CDR3 nucleotides read TGTGCCAGCAGCTTAGAGGCACAGGCCCTATCCCCCAGGGAAGCTTTCTTT.

V is TRBV2 and J is TRBJ1-5; D unclear. CDR1 SNHLY and CDR2 FYNNEI come from the germline V gene. Trimming cost V 7 bases and J 3 bases, with 19 bases left between them. This CDR3 has 16 residues. In nucleotides, the CDR3 is TGTGCCAGCACGCAATTCAGCTCTACTGTCAATCAGCCCCAGCATTTT. This translates into CASTQFSSTVNQPQHF.

The rearrangement joins TRBV7-9 to TRBJ2-7; D not certain. Trimming removed 5 bases at V and 4 bases at J, with 6 bases between. The germline CDR1 and CDR2 sequences are SEHNR and FQNEAQ (reference sequence). The CDR3 runs 11 residues. This CDR3 is CASSLRYEQYF. The CDR3 DNA follows: TGTGCCAGCAGCCTTCGATACGAGCAGTACTTC.

This clone was counted between two and nine times. The CDR3 spells CASSLWGEETQYF. CDR3 nucleotides: TGCGCCAGCAGCTTGTGGGGGGAAGAGACCCAGTACTTC. The chain joins TRBV5-1 to TRBJ2-5, with a weak D call TRBD2 (6 bases). The V end lost 1 base, the J end lost 3 bases, and 7 bases lay between the germline ends. Looked up from germline, CDR1 is SGHRS and CDR2 is YFSETQ. The CDR3 spans 13 residues. Combining the CDR3 with reference TRBV5-1 and TRBJ2-5 gives the whole variable domain KAGVTQTPRYLIKTRGQQVTLSCSPISGHRSVSWYQQTPGQGLQFLFEYFSETQRNKGNFPGRFSGRQFSNSRSEMNVSTLELGDSALYLCASSLWGEETQYFGPGTRLLVL.

The genes are TRBV7-3 and TRBJ1-2, with TRBD1 matching over 9 bases. Trimming took 4 bases from V and 8 from J; bases not matched to a gene: 8. CDR3 length: 14 residues. CDR1 is SGHTA, CDR2 FQGTGA, per germline. The CDR3 DNA reads as TGTGCCAGCAGCTCCTCGCCGGGACAGGGAGGCTACACCTTC. It translates to CASSSSPGQGGYTF.

The V gene is TRBV4-1, the J gene TRBJ2-1; 12 bases line up with TRBD2. Trimming at V came to 2 bases and at J to 9 bases, leaving 8 bases not matched to a gene. The CDR3 is 16 amino acids. The germline V gene has CDR1 MGHRA and CDR2 YSYEKL. The CDR3 spells CASSQPSGGALAEQFF. CDR3 nucleotides: TGCGCCAGCAGCCAACCTAGCGGGGGGGCGCTGGCTGAGCAGTTCTTC.

The genes are TRBV14 and TRBJ2-5; D is possibly TRBD1 (6 bases). Germline CDR1 and CDR2: SGHDN and FVKESK. V was shortened by 0 bases and J by 5 bases, with 13 bases between the two germline ends. The CDR3 has 15 amino acids. CDR3 in DNA: TGTGCCAGCAGCCAAGATTACACAGGGATGGAGACCCAGTACTTC. It specifies CASSQDYTGMETQYF. The entire variable domain, with the rest obtained from reference TRBV14 and TRBJ2-5, is as follows: EAGVTQFPSHSVIEKGQTVTLRCDPISGHDNLYWYRRVMGKEIKFLLHFVKESKQDESGMPNNRFLAERTGGTYSTLKVQPAELEDSGVYFCASSQDYTGMETQYFGPGTRLLVL.

This clone was seen a handful of times. V usage is TRBV6-1 and J usage is TRBJ2-7; no reliable D call. The CDR3 has 11 amino acids. Germline lookup yields CDR1 MNHNS and CDR2 SASEGT. Trimming shortened V by 6 bases and J by 9 bases, and 12 bases separated the two germline ends. CDR3 loop: CASSSTIRQYF. Written as DNA, the CDR3 is TGTGCCAGCAGCTCGACAATCAGGCAGTACTTC.

The J gene is TRBJ1-1, the V gene TRBV11-3; 8 positions match TRBD1. From germline, CDR1 is SGHNT and CDR2 YENEEA. This CDR3 has 13 amino acids. V trimming: 5 bases; J trimming: 3 bases; junction bases outside the gene matches: 2. CDR3: CASSTGQDTEAFF. The CDR3 nucleotides are TGTGCCAGCAGCACGGGACAGGACACTGAAGCTTTCTTT. Together with reference TRBV11-3 and TRBJ1-1, the CDR3 gives the full variable domain: EAGVVQSPRYKIIEKKQPVAFWCNPISGHNTLYWYLQNLGQGPELLIRYENEEAVDDSQLPKDRFSAERLKGVDSTLKIQPAELGDSAVYLCASSTGQDTEAFFGQGTRLTVV.

J is TRBJ1-2 and V is TRBV27; D not certain. Germline CDR1 is MNHEY and CDR2 is SMNVEV (reference sequence). Trimming stripped 6 bases from V and 3 bases from J, with 14 bases between. This CDR3 region has 14 residues. CDR3 in amino acids: CASRVQSNHYGYTF. The CDR3 bases are TGTGCCAGCAGGGTACAGAGCAACCACTATGGCTACACCTTC.

The chain employs TRBV6-5 and TRBJ1-1; D possibly corresponds to TRBD1 (5 bases). Germline V lookup: CDR1 MNHEY, CDR2 SVGAGI. V shed 8 bases and J shed 1 base, with 17 bases lying between them. CDR3 length: 15 residues. DNA for the CDR3: TGTGCCAGCGTGTCCTCCGGGACGGCGAACACTGAAGCTTTCTTT. It encodes CASVSSGTANTEAFF.

This chain joins TRBV7-5 and TRBJ2-1; the table gives TRBD2 as D, unverified against the DNA. TRBV7-5 is noted as a pseudogene. The CDR3 loop spans 16 amino acids. CDR3 DNA: TGTGTCAGAAGCTTAGTATCGCTAGAATCTCGCGATGAGCAGTTCTTC. It translates to CVRSLVSLESRDEQFF.

V gene TRBV27 combines with J gene TRBJ2-5, with TRBD1 matching 9 bases. The germline V gene has CDR1 MNHEY and CDR2 SMNVEV (reference sequence). There are 15 residues in the CDR3. The J segment lost 2 bases and the V segment lost 2 bases, leaving 3 bases of the junction unmatched. CDR3 in amino acids: CASSLGTGRQETQYF. The DNA for the CDR3 is TGTGCCAGCAGTTTAGGGACAGGGCGGCAAGAGACCCAGTACTTC.

The DNA for the CDR3 is TGTGCCAGCAGGGAATGGGATGAGCAGTTCTTC. This sequence encodes CASREWDEQFF. The chain combines TRBV28 with TRBJ2-1; D remains ambiguous. This CDR3 has 11 amino acids. V lost 6 bases and J lost 8, with 8 bases in between. CDR1 is MDHEN and CDR2 is SYDVKM in the germline V gene.

This sequence joins TRBV7-2 and TRBJ1-3; D not resolved. V gave up 5 bases and J gave up 4 bases, with 9 bases separating them. CDR1 is SGHTA and CDR2 is FQGNSA in the germline V gene. CDR3 length: 13 residues. CDR3 bases: TGTGCCAGCAGCGCTCAGACCGGAAACACCATATATTTT. It yields the protein CASSAQTGNTIYF.

The rearrangement joins TRBV19 to TRBJ1-5, with 9 positions matching TRBD1. The CDR3 loop spans 15 amino acids. Trimming took 6 bases from V and 6 from J; bases not matched to a gene: 9. Germline V gives CDR1 LNHDA, CDR2 SQIVND (reference sequence). The CDR3 DNA reads as TGTGCCAGTAGCCGGGAGGGGACAGGGAGTCAGCCCCAGCATTTT. Its translation is CASSREGTGSQPQHF.

The chain uses TRBV5-6 and TRBJ2-5; TRBD2 agrees at 7 bases. CDR1 is SGHDT, CDR2 YYEEEE, per germline. Trimming removed 0 bases from V and 8 bases from J; junction bases left unmatched: 4. The CDR3 sequence is 13 residues long. The CDR3 DNA reads TGTGCCAGCAGCTTGGGCGGGGGTCCTACCCAGTACTTC. This sequence encodes CASSLGGGPTQYF. Filled out from reference TRBV5-6 and TRBJ2-5, the complete variable domain reads DAGVTQSPTHLIKTRGQQVTLRCSPKSGHDTVSWYQQALGQGPQFIFQYYEEEERQRGNFPDRFSGHQFPNYSSELNVNALLLGDSALYLCASSLGGGPTQYFGPGTRLLVL.

The V gene is TRBV9, the J gene TRBJ2-2, with TRBD2 identical over 12 bases. Per germline, CDR1 SGDLS and CDR2 YYNGEE. J was trimmed by 2 bases and V by 4 bases; bases with no gene match: 9. The CDR3 totals 18 residues. The CDR3 here is CASSSLGLAGLNTGELFF. Here the CDR3 DNA reads TGTGCCAGCAGCTCCTTAGGACTAGCGGGGCTTAACACCGGGGAGCTGTTTTTT.

The chain carries TRBV27 and TRBJ2-1; D uncertain. V shed 4 bases and J shed 0 bases, with 10 bases lying between them. CDR3 length: 15 residues. Germline assignment: CDR1 MNHEY and CDR2 SMNVEV (reference sequence). CDR3 in amino acids: CASSSVLSSYNEQFF. As DNA, the CDR3 is TGTGCCAGCAGTTCGGTGTTAAGCTCCTACAATGAGCAGTTCTTC.

CDR3 DNA sequence: TGTGCCAGCAGCTCCCCGGACGAGCAGTACGTC. This sequence encodes CASSSPDEQYV. This chain connects TRBV28 to TRBJ2-7; D unclear. V dropped 6 bases and J dropped 5 bases, with 8 bases sitting between them. The CDR3 length is 11 residues. The germline gives CDR1 MDHEN, CDR2 SYDVKM.

The chain uses TRBV28 and TRBJ1-2; no definite D call. V was trimmed by 1 base and J by 6 bases, leaving 6 bases between them. Germline V gene sequence: CDR1 MDHEN, CDR2 SYDVKM. CDR3 length: 12 residues. In nucleotides, the CDR3 is TGTGCCAGCAGTTTATCGAGGGATGGCTACACCTTC. Translation gives CASSLSRDGYTF.

The V call is TRBV19, the J call TRBJ2-7; 7 bases map to TRBD1. The germline V gene has CDR1 LNHDA and CDR2 SQIVND (reference sequence). This CDR3 comprises 14 residues. The trim removed 5 bases at V and 6 bases at J, leaving 10 bases unmatched. The CDR3: CASSFRTGALEQYF. The CDR3 region has the DNA TGTGCCAGTAGTTTTCGGACAGGTGCTCTCGAGCAGTACTTC.

This clone was recorded only once. The chain has TRBV7-2 and TRBJ2-1; D may match TRBD1 or TRBD2 (5 bases each). The CDR3 runs 15 residues. The germline V gene has CDR1 SGHTA and CDR2 FQGNSA. V was clipped by 5 bases and J by 3 bases, with 14 bases between them. The CDR3 DNA reads TGTGCCAGCAGCCTCGAACGGGACCTCTACAATGAGCAGTTCTTC. Amino acids: CASSLERDLYNEQFF.

This clone was found a few times. V and J are TRBV28 and TRBJ1-4; a possible D gene is TRBD1 (5 bases). Germline V gives CDR1 MDHEN, CDR2 SYDVKM. The CDR3 totals 12 residues. V was trimmed by 6 bases and J by 3 bases, leaving 5 bases between them. The CDR3 DNA sequence: TGTGCCAGCAGGACAGCTAATGAAAAACTGTTTTTT. Amino acid sequence: CASRTANEKLFF.